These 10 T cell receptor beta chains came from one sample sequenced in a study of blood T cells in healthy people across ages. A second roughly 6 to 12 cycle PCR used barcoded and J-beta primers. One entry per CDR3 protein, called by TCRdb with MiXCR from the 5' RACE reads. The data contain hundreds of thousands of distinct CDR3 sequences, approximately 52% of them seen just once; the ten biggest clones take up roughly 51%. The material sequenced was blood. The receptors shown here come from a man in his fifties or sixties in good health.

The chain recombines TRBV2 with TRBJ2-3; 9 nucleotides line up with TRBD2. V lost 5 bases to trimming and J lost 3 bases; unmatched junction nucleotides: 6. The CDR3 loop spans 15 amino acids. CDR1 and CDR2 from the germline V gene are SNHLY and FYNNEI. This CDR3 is CASSFLAGLTDTQYF. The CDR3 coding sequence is TGTGCCAGCAGTTTCCTAGCGGGGCTTACAGATACGCAGTATTTT.

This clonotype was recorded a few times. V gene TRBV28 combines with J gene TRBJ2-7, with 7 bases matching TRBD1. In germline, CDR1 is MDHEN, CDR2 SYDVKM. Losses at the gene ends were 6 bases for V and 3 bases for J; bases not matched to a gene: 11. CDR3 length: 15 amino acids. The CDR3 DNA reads TGTGCCAGCAGGTCGCCAGGACAGGAGGACTACGAGCAGTACTTC. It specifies CASRSPGQEDYEQYF.

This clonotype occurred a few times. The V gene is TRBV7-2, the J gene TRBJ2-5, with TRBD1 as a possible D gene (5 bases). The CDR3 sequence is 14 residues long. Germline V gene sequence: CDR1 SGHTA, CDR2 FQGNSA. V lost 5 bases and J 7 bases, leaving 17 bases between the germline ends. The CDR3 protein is CASSPDRSSRTQYF. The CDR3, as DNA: TGTGCCAGCAGCCCTGACAGATCCTCCAGGACCCAGTACTTC.

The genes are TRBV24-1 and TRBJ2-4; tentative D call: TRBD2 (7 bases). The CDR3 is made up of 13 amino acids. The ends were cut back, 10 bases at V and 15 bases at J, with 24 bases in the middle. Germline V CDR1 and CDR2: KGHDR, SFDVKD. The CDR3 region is CATSRGGQETRYF. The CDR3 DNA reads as TGTGCCACGAGTAGGGGGGGCCAAGAGACCCGGTACTTC.

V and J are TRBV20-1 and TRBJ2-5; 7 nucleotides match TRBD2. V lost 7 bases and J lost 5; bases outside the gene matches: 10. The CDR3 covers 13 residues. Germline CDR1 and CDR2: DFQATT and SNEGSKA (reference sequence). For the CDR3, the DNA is TGCAGTGGGGGACGAGCGGGAACGGAGACCCAGTACTTC. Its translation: CSGGRAGTETQYF.

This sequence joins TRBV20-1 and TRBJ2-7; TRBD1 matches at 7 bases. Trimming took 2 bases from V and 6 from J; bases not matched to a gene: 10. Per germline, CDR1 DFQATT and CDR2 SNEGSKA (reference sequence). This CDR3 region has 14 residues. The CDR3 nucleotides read TGCAGTGCTAGAACGACAGGGTATATTGGCGAGCAGTACTTC. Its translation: CSARTTGYIGEQYF.

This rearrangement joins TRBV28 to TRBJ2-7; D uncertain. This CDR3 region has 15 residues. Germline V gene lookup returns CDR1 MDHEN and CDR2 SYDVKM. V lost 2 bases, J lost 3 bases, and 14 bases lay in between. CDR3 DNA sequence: TGTGCCAGCAGTTTAGTAGTGGGCAGAAACTACGAGCAGTACTTC. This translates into CASSLVVGRNYEQYF.

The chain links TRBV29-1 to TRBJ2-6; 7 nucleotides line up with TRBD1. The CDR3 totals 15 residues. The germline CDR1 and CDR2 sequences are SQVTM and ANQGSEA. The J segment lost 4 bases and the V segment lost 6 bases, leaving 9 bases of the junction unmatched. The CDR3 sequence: CSVRPTGLGANVLTF. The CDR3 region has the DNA TGCAGCGTACGACCGACAGGGCTCGGGGCCAACGTCCTGACTTTC.

CDR3 coding DNA: TGTGCCATCAGAGAAACAGGGGTGGGCAATCAGCCCCAGCATTTT. It translates to CAIRETGVGNQPQHF. The chain is built from TRBV10-3 and TRBJ1-5; 7 nucleotides agree with TRBD1. Unmatched junction bases numbered 7, after V lost 6 bases and J lost 2 bases. Per germline, CDR1 ENHRY and CDR2 SYGVKD. The CDR3 has 15 residues.

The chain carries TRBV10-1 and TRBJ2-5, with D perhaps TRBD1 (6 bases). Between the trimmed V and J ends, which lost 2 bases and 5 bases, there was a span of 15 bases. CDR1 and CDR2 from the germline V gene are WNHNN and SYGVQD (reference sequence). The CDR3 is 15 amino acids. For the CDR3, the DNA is TGCGCCAGCAGTGAGCCAGACGCCACAGGGGAGACCCAGTACTTC. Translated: CASSEPDATGETQYF.